The rows below give T cell receptor beta chains drawn from one sample of a study of T cell repertoires in cytomegalovirus infection. No antigen has been assigned to these receptors. From the reads, TCRdb called clonotypes with MiXCR, one entry per CDR3 protein. This table holds about 500,000 distinct CDR3 sequences, 33% found once. The sequencing here drew on cultured PBMCs, taken from culture after CMV antigen stimulation. Receptors originate from a human donor in good health (CMV status not recorded). Some clones in this sample may be carry-over from other donors' samples. CDR3s include the opening cysteine and the closing phenylalanine or tryptophan. Fields, in order: CDR3 length, V gene, J gene, D gene, clone size, CDR3 DNA, CDR3 protein. The D gene is left open where the match is weak. Size tells how often a clone was seen (once, few, many) or the class of an expanded clone, and some rows leave it out.

CDR3 length: 13
V gene: TRBV6-2/TRBV6-3
J gene: TRBJ1-2
D gene: .
clone size: .
CDR3 DNA: TGTGCCAGCAGATCACAGGATAACTATGGCTACACCTTC
CDR3 protein: CASRSQDNYGYTF

CDR3 length: 16
V gene: TRBV19
J gene: TRBJ2-3
D gene: .
clone size: few
CDR3 DNA: TGTGCCAGTAGTATACCCCTTTCGGGATTCACAGATACGCAGTATTTT
CDR3 protein: CASSIPLSGFTDTQYF

CDR3 length: 12
V gene: TRBV20-1
J gene: TRBJ1-1
D gene: .
clone size: .
CDR3 DNA: TGCAGTGCTAGTTCGGGGGGACGGGCAGCTTTCTTT
CDR3 protein: CSASSGGRAAFF

CDR3 length: 15
V gene: TRBV19
J gene: TRBJ1-1
D gene: .
clone size: .
CDR3 DNA: TGTGCCAGTAGTACCTGGGGAAGGGCGAACACTGAAGCTTTCTTT
CDR3 protein: CASSTWGRANTEAFF

CDR3 length: 15
V gene: TRBV7-2
J gene: TRBJ2-5
D gene: TRBD1
clone size: many
CDR3 DNA: TGTGCCAGCAGCCTCGGACAGGGTTACCAAGAGACCCAGTACTTC
CDR3 protein: CASSLGQGYQETQYF

CDR3 length: 15
V gene: TRBV12-3/TRBV12-4
J gene: TRBJ1-5
D gene: TRBD1
clone size: .
CDR3 DNA: TGTGCCAGCAGTTTCGGATCAGGGGGCGGACAGCCCCAGCATTTT
CDR3 protein: CASSFGSGGGQPQHF

CDR3 length: 15
V gene: TRBV20-1
J gene: TRBJ2-3
D gene: TRBD2
clone size: few
CDR3 DNA: TGCAGTGCTAGAGCTCCAGCGGGAGGGAGGGATACGCAGTATTTT
CDR3 protein: CSARAPAGGRDTQYF

CDR3 length: 14
V gene: TRBV7-2
J gene: TRBJ1-3
D gene: .
clone size: few
CDR3 DNA: TGTGCCAGCAGCTTAGGGAGTGCTAGAAACACCATATATTTT
CDR3 protein: CASSLGSARNTIYF

CDR3 length: 16
V gene: TRBV7-8
J gene: TRBJ1-5
D gene: .
clone size: many
CDR3 DNA: TGTGCCAGCAGCTTAGATTTCTACGGGACCAATCAGCCCCAGCATTTT
CDR3 protein: CASSLDFYGTNQPQHF

CDR3 length: 14
V gene: TRBV6-8
J gene: TRBJ1-6
D gene: .
clone size: .
CDR3 DNA: TGTGCCAGCAGCCAGACATGGGATAATTCACCCCTCCACTTT
CDR3 protein: CASSQTWDNSPLHF

CDR3 length: 12
V gene: TRBV20-1
J gene: TRBJ1-4
D gene: .
clone size: few
CDR3 DNA: TGCAGCTTTCAGGGTCCTAATGAAAAACTGTTTTTT
CDR3 protein: CSFQGPNEKLFF

CDR3 length: 14
V gene: TRBV5-4
J gene: TRBJ2-5
D gene: .
clone size: .
CDR3 DNA: TGTGCCAGCAGCTTGGGGCCCCCCCAAGAGACCCAGTACTTC
CDR3 protein: CASSLGPPQETQYF

CDR3 length: 15
V gene: TRBV7-4
J gene: TRBJ2-3
D gene: TRBD2
clone size: few
CDR3 DNA: TGTGCCAGCAGACATAGCGGGAGTGGCACAGATACGCAGTATTTT
CDR3 protein: CASRHSGSGTDTQYF

CDR3 length: 17
V gene: TRBV12-3/TRBV12-4
J gene: TRBJ1-5
D gene: .
clone size: many
CDR3 DNA: TGTGCCAGCAGTTTAGCTAGAGGGTCAGGGAGCAATCAGCCCCAGCATTTT
CDR3 protein: CASSLARGSGSNQPQHF

CDR3 length: 13
V gene: TRBV7-2
J gene: TRBJ2-5
D gene: .
clone size: many
CDR3 DNA: TGTGCCAGCAGCGTCGGTCGAGGGGAGACCCAGTACTTC
CDR3 protein: CASSVGRGETQYF

CDR3 length: 13
V gene: TRBV10-3
J gene: TRBJ1-2
D gene: .
clone size: once
CDR3 DNA: TGTGCCATCAGTAGGTACGGTTACGATGGCTACACCTTC
CDR3 protein: CAISRYGYDGYTF

CDR3 length: 12
V gene: TRBV7-2
J gene: TRBJ2-3
D gene: .
clone size: .
CDR3 DNA: TGTGCCAGCACCCGAGGGGGAGATACGCAGTATTTT
CDR3 protein: CASTRGGDTQYF

CDR3 length: 14
V gene: TRBV7-2
J gene: TRBJ1-4
D gene: TRBD1
clone size: many
CDR3 DNA: TGTGCCAGCAGCTCCCGACAGGGGAGCGAAAAACTGTTTTTT
CDR3 protein: CASSSRQGSEKLFF

CDR3 length: 15
V gene: TRBV28
J gene: TRBJ2-7
D gene: TRBD1
clone size: .
CDR3 DNA: TGTGCCAGCAGTTTCAAGACAGGGTGGCTCCTCGAGCAGTACTTC
CDR3 protein: CASSFKTGWLLEQYF

CDR3 length: 13
V gene: TRBV11-2
J gene: TRBJ2-3
D gene: .
clone size: few
CDR3 DNA: TGTGCCAGCAGCCCCGCCCTGGGAGATACGCAGTATTTT
CDR3 protein: CASSPALGDTQYF

CDR3 length: 20
V gene: TRBV28
J gene: TRBJ1-5
D gene: .
clone size: .
CDR3 DNA: TGTGCCAGCATTCATAAAAATCTGGAAAGGGGATTAGTGAGCAATCAGCCCCAGCATTTT
CDR3 protein: CASIHKNLERGLVSNQPQHF

CDR3 length: 15
V gene: TRBV7-6
J gene: TRBJ1-1
D gene: TRBD1
clone size: few
CDR3 DNA: TGTGCCAGCAGCGTCGGACAGGGCGGGAGGACTGAAGCTTTCTTT
CDR3 protein: CASSVGQGGRTEAFF

CDR3 length: 15
V gene: TRBV4-3
J gene: TRBJ2-7
D gene: TRBD2
clone size: many
CDR3 DNA: TGTGCCAGCAGCCAAGGACTAGCGGGCTCCTACGAGCAGTACTTC
CDR3 protein: CASSQGLAGSYEQYF

CDR3 length: 17
V gene: TRBV24-1
J gene: TRBJ2-3
D gene: TRBD2
clone size: .
CDR3 DNA: TGTGCCACCAGTGATCGGGTCGGCGGGAGAGGATCAGATACGCAGTATTTT
CDR3 protein: CATSDRVGGRGSDTQYF

CDR3 length: 14
V gene: TRBV7-9
J gene: TRBJ2-1
D gene: .
clone size: few
CDR3 DNA: TGTGCCAGCAGCTTCTACGGGTCCTACAATGAGCAGTTCTTC
CDR3 protein: CASSFYGSYNEQFF

CDR3 length: 15
V gene: TRBV7-2
J gene: TRBJ2-3
D gene: .
clone size: many
CDR3 DNA: TGTGCCAGCAGCCGCACACTAGGAAGCACAGATACGCAGTATTTT
CDR3 protein: CASSRTLGSTDTQYF

CDR3 length: 13
V gene: TRBV14
J gene: TRBJ1-2
D gene: .
clone size: few
CDR3 DNA: TGTGCCAGCAGTCATACGGACAGAGGAGGCTACACCTTC
CDR3 protein: CASSHTDRGGYTF

CDR3 length: 15
V gene: TRBV7-4
J gene: TRBJ2-7
D gene: .
clone size: .
CDR3 DNA: TGTGCCAGCAGCTCCCATAAGTCCCCGATGAATCCGCAGTACTTC
CDR3 protein: CASSSHKSPMNPQYF

CDR3 length: 18
V gene: TRBV6-6
J gene: TRBJ1-2
D gene: .
clone size: .
CDR3 DNA: TGTGCCAGCAAAGATAGGCAGTCCTTAAGTGGCCCTCGTTATGGCTACACCTTC
CDR3 protein: CASKDRQSLSGPRYGYTF

CDR3 length: 11
V gene: TRBV28
J gene: TRBJ1-1
D gene: .
clone size: few
CDR3 DNA: TGTGCCAGCAGTTTAACGGGGGTAGCTTTCTTT
CDR3 protein: CASSLTGVAFF

CDR3 length: 17
V gene: TRBV5-1
J gene: TRBJ2-2
D gene: TRBD1
clone size: few
CDR3 DNA: TGCGCCAGCAGCCGACGGACAGGGGCCGCGAACACCGGGGAGCTGTTTTTT
CDR3 protein: CASSRRTGAANTGELFF

CDR3 length: 16
V gene: TRBV4-1
J gene: TRBJ2-2
D gene: TRBD1
clone size: .
CDR3 DNA: TGCGCCAGCAGCCAAGCGGACAGGGGGGGGACCGGGGAGCTGTTTTTT
CDR3 protein: CASSQADRGGTGELFF

CDR3 length: 14
V gene: TRBV7-2
J gene: TRBJ1-3
D gene: .
clone size: .
CDR3 DNA: TGTGCCAGCTCGGCTCCAGGGTCTGGAAACACCATATATTTT
CDR3 protein: CASSAPGSGNTIYF

CDR3 length: 15
V gene: TRBV6-1
J gene: TRBJ2-1
D gene: TRBD2
clone size: .
CDR3 DNA: TGTGCCAGCAGAAAGCGGGAGGGGGCCTACAATGAGCAGTTCTTC
CDR3 protein: CASRKREGAYNEQFF

CDR3 length: 13
V gene: TRBV20-1
J gene: TRBJ2-5
D gene: .
clone size: .
CDR3 DNA: TGCAGTGCTGCCCCTGAGGTGGGCGAGACCCAGTACTTC
CDR3 protein: CSAAPEVGETQYF

CDR3 length: 12
V gene: TRBV7-2
J gene: TRBJ2-3
D gene: .
clone size: .
CDR3 DNA: TGTGCCAGCAGCCCCATAGGACCTACGCAGTATTTT
CDR3 protein: CASSPIGPTQYF

CDR3 length: 15
V gene: TRBV11-2
J gene: TRBJ2-3
D gene: .
clone size: few
CDR3 DNA: TGTGCCAGCGATACACCGGAGGGTAGCACAGATACGCAGTATTTT
CDR3 protein: CASDTPEGSTDTQYF

CDR3 length: 15
V gene: TRBV6-2/TRBV6-3
J gene: TRBJ2-6
D gene: .
clone size: few
CDR3 DNA: TGTGCCAGCAGTTACGCGTACTCTGGGGCCAACGTCCCGACTTTC
CDR3 protein: CASSYAYSGANVPTF

CDR3 length: 13
V gene: TRBV7-2
J gene: TRBJ2-1
D gene: .
clone size: .
CDR3 DNA: TGTGCCAGCAGCTTAGACAGGTCGAATGAGCAGTTCTTC
CDR3 protein: CASSLDRSNEQFF

CDR3 length: 16
V gene: TRBV5-1
J gene: TRBJ2-7
D gene: TRBD2
clone size: few
CDR3 DNA: TGCGCCAGCAGCTCCCTGCGGGAGGGAGGGAATTCCGAGCAGTACTTC
CDR3 protein: CASSSLREGGNSEQYF

CDR3 length: 13
V gene: TRBV6-2/TRBV6-3
J gene: TRBJ1-1
D gene: .
clone size: few
CDR3 DNA: TGTGCCAGCACCCGAACACAGAACACTGAAGCTTTCTTT
CDR3 protein: CASTRTQNTEAFF